A single sample is the source of the 7 T cell receptor beta chains below, sequenced in a study of read filtering for tumor transcriptome and immune sequencing (TCRdb year 2020). The run used an Illumina HiSeq 4000. Starting from roughly 410 ng RNA, TCR libraries were constructed with the Immunoverse kit using molecular barcoded adaptors that cover the alpha/delta and beta/gamma chains. TCRdb trimmed public reads at Q25 via fastp, called clones via MiXCR and kept in-frame beta chains. Duplicate CDR3 protein sequences are folded into a single record with the most common DNA and genes. The sample table holds around 140,000 distinct CDR3 sequences, of which less than 15% were seen once. The top ten clones comprise around 8.2% of the sample. Source material: a population of CD138-negative cells sorted from bone marrow. The sample's cell subset or site label, decoded: bone marrow mononuclear cells depleted of CD138+ plasma/myeloma cells by negative magnetic selection. The receptors stem from a donor at least 40 years old with multiple myeloma.

This clonotype was seen at least ten times. This chain connects TRBV6-4 to TRBJ2-7; D gene unclear. Germline CDR1 MRHNA, CDR2 SNTAGT. The V end lost 9 bases, the J end lost 3 bases, and 12 bases lay between the germline ends. This CDR3 comprises 12 residues. The CDR3 spells CAREPTLYEQYF. CDR3 nucleotides: TGTGCCAGAGAGCCGACCCTCTACGAGCAGTACTTC.

In this sample, this clonotype turned up many times. The chain combines TRBV11-3 with TRBJ2-3; maybe TRBD1 (6 bases). CDR1 and CDR2 from the germline V gene are SGHNT and YENEEA. Trimming took off 4 bases at V and 7 bases at J, with 15 bases between the two ends. This CDR3 comprises 14 residues. The CDR3 DNA follows: TGTGCCAGCAGCTCGGACAGCCCACCAAATACGCAGTATTTT. Its protein is CASSSDSPPNTQYF.

This clonotype was seen ten or more times. This sequence joins TRBV19 and TRBJ2-1, with D possibly matching TRBD2 (7 bases). With 6 bases removed from V and 4 bases from J, the gap between germline ends came to 25 bases. Germline-derived CDR1 and CDR2 are LNHDA and SQIVND (reference sequence). The CDR3 sequence is 18 residues long. CDR3 protein: CASSEGGYLTTPYNEQFF. Written as DNA, the CDR3 is TGTGCCAGTAGCGAGGGGGGGTACCTCACCACACCTTACAATGAGCAGTTCTTC.

Many counts were recorded for this clonotype. This chain connects TRBV29-1 to TRBJ1-1; 8 bases fit TRBD1. The germline gives CDR1 SQVTM, CDR2 ANQGSEA. Trimming removed 3 bases from V and 3 bases from J; junction bases left unmatched: 3. The CDR3 has 13 residues. The CDR3 DNA sequence: TGCAGCGTTGATGACAGGGGATACACTGAAGCTTTCTTT. This gives the protein CSVDDRGYTEAFF.

This clonotype came up many times. The rearrangement joins TRBV20-1 to TRBJ1-3; tentative D call: TRBD1 (6 bases). The germline V gene has CDR1 DFQATT and CDR2 SNEGSKA (reference sequence). V gave up 0 bases and J gave up 3 bases, with 9 bases separating them. The CDR3 totals 14 residues. The CDR3 sequence is CSAREAGVGNTIYF. The CDR3 DNA reads TGCAGTGCTAGAGAAGCAGGGGTTGGAAACACCATATATTTT.

This clonotype was counted at least ten times. The rearrangement links TRBV20-1 to TRBJ2-2; 9 bases are a match to TRBD2. With 3 bases clipped from V and 4 bases from J, the junction kept 12 bases outside the gene matches. The CDR3 contains 17 residues. The V gene's germline CDR1 is DFQATT and CDR2 SNEGSKA (reference sequence). The CDR3 region is CSASGGSAGGPTGELFF. The CDR3 bases are TGCAGTGCTAGTGGAGGCTCTGCGGGAGGGCCCACCGGGGAGCTGTTTTTT.

Remarks on this clonotype: It may be a read error: a sequence one base away is much more abundant. This sequence joins TRBV24-1 and TRBJ2-1, with D perhaps being TRBD1 or TRBD2 (5 bases each). The germline V gene has CDR1 KGHDR and CDR2 SFDVKD. Trimming removed 3 bases at V and 8 bases at J, with 16 bases between. The CDR3 is 15 residues long. CDR3 nucleotides: TGTGCCACCAGTGATCAAGGGACCCCCGGCTATGAGCAGTTCTTC. This encodes CATSDQGTPGYEQFF.